These 27 T cell receptor beta chains originate from one sample sequenced in a study of OX40 agonist ivuxolimab in advanced cancers. Some clones are missing from TCRdb's copy, which holds only in-frame ones; the method was immunoSEQ multiplex PCR. The sample lists approximately 42,000 clones; over 75% were seen once. The sample in question was CD4+ or CD8+ T cells sorted from blood, obtained in a trial of the OX40 agonist ivuxolimab. Receptors originate from an adult with an advanced solid tumor such as melanoma, head and neck, liver or kidney cancer.

This clone has only a few counts. The rearrangement uses TRBV9 and TRBJ1-1, with 8 bases matching TRBD1. Trimming took 4 bases from V and 0 from J; bases not matched to a gene: 5. The V gene's germline CDR1 is SGDLS and CDR2 YYNGEE. This CDR3 contains 15 residues. For the CDR3, the DNA is TGTGCCAGCAGCCCTTGGACAGGGTTGAACACTGAAGCTTTCTTT. The encoded protein is CASSPWTGLNTEAFF.

The chain carries TRBV7-6 and TRBJ1-1; weak D call: TRBD1 (5 bases). CDR3 length: 16 amino acids. Looked up from germline, CDR1 is SGHVS and CDR2 is FNYEAQ. Between the trimmed V and J ends, which lost 1 base and 0 bases, there was a span of 12 bases. This chain's CDR3 is CASSLVGGSMNTEAFF. The DNA of the CDR3 is TGTGCCAGCAGCTTAGTTGGGGGGTCCATGAACACTGAAGCTTTCTTT.

This CDR3 reads CATEDGLAGGHEQFF. In DNA form, the CDR3 reads TGTGCCACGGAGGATGGACTAGCGGGGGGGCACGAGCAGTTCTTC. The V gene is TRBV15, the J gene TRBJ2-1; 15 nucleotides line up with TRBD2. Germline loops: CDR1 LNHNV, CDR2 YYDKDF (reference sequence). After removal of 9 bases from V and 10 bases from J, the junction contained 10 bases not matched to a gene. CDR3 length: 15 amino acids.

The chain uses TRBV5-1 and TRBJ1-1; possibly TRBD1 for D (6 bases). V gave up 0 bases and J gave up 7 bases, with 16 bases separating them. The CDR3 is 15 amino acids. Germline loops: CDR1 SGHRS, CDR2 YFSETQ. CDR3 region: CASSLAVSGAGEAFF. As DNA, the CDR3 is TGCGCCAGCAGCTTGGCCGTTTCAGGGGCAGGTGAAGCTTTCTTT.

The genes are TRBV4-1 and TRBJ1-6; D is undetermined. V lost 2 bases and J lost 3, with 5 bases in between. The CDR3 covers 14 residues. Germline V gives CDR1 MGHRA, CDR2 YSYEKL. Written as DNA, the CDR3 is TGCGCCAGCAGCCAAATTCTCTATAATTCACCCCTCCACTTT. It yields the protein CASSQILYNSPLHF.

The chain uses TRBV4-2 and TRBJ1-1; D is uncertain. Germline V CDR1 and CDR2: LGHNA, YNFKEQ. Trimming left V 3 bases short and J 0 bases short, with 5 bases between. The CDR3 has 13 residues. The CDR3 nucleotides are TGTGCCAGCAGCCAGACCCTGAACACTGAAGCTTTCTTT. It encodes CASSQTLNTEAFF.

The chain links TRBV9 to TRBJ2-7; 12 bases line up with TRBD2. Trimming removed 4 bases from V and 3 bases from J; junction bases left unmatched: 5. CDR1 SGDLS and CDR2 YYNGEE come from the germline V gene. This CDR3 contains 15 residues. CDR3 in amino acids: CASSPRLAGDYEQYF. DNA of the CDR3: TGTGCCAGCAGCCCTCGACTAGCGGGGGACTACGAGCAGTACTTC.

The chain joins TRBV7-2 to TRBJ2-1; 8 bases fit TRBD1. CDR3 length equals 14 residues. Germline CDR1 is SGHTA and CDR2 is FQGNSA. The V segment lost 5 bases and the J segment 6 bases; nucleotides outside the gene matches: 6. As DNA, the CDR3 is TGTGCCAGCAGCCCAGAGACAGGGGTCAATGAGCAGTTCTTC. Its protein is CASSPETGVNEQFF.

The chain combines TRBV7-3 with TRBJ2-1; no reliable D call. With 2 bases removed from V and 7 bases from J, the gap between germline ends came to 15 bases. This CDR3 contains 15 residues. Germline V lookup: CDR1 SGHTA, CDR2 FQGTGA. The chain's CDR3 is CASSLGSLVGNEQFF. The CDR3 bases are TGTGCCAGCAGCTTAGGCAGTTTGGTAGGGAATGAGCAGTTCTTC.

The CDR3 spells CASSFGGRGGVDTQYF. CDR3 sequence (DNA): TGTGCCAGCAGCTTTGGAGGGCGGGGGGGCGTAGATACGCAGTATTTT. The chain employs TRBV7-2 and TRBJ2-3; 9 bases match TRBD2. The CDR3 has 16 residues. Germline assignment: CDR1 SGHTA and CDR2 FQGNSA. J was trimmed by 5 bases and V by 3 bases; bases with no gene match: 9.

The genes are TRBV6-4 and TRBJ2-5; TRBD1 matches 7 bases. Unmatched junction bases numbered 5, after V lost 6 bases and J lost 4 bases. Germline CDR1 and CDR2: MRHNA and SNTAGT. CDR3 length: 13 residues. As DNA, the CDR3 is TGTGCCAGCAGCGACAGGGTAGGAGAGACCCAGTACTTC. Its translation is CASSDRVGETQYF.

The CDR3 nucleotides read TGTGCCACCAGCAGAGGTGCTGGAGCTTTCTTT. Its translation: CATSRGAGAFF. The chain employs TRBV15 and TRBJ1-1; D uncertain. With 1 base removed from V and 10 bases from J, the gap between germline ends came to 7 bases. This CDR3 has 11 residues. Germline values: CDR1 LNHNV, CDR2 YYDKDF (reference sequence).

The rearrangement uses TRBV14 and TRBJ2-1; TRBD2 matches at 8 bases. Per the germline V gene, CDR1 is SGHDN and CDR2 is FVKESK. The CDR3 is 17 amino acids. V dropped 0 bases and J dropped 7; count of bases not matched to a gene: 11. CDR3 residues: CASSQDRLRGGRNEQFF. As DNA, the CDR3 is TGTGCCAGCAGCCAAGATCGGCTACGGGGGGGTCGGAATGAGCAGTTCTTC.

The rearrangement uses TRBV2 and TRBJ1-5; weak D call: TRBD1 (6 bases). The germline V gene has CDR1 SNHLY and CDR2 FYNNEI. The V end was cut by 2 bases, the J end by 4 bases, with 15 bases between. This CDR3 has 16 amino acids. The DNA for the CDR3 is TGTGCCAGCAGTGAATTAGGGCAGGGGTTGAATCAGCCCCAGCATTTT. The encoded protein is CASSELGQGLNQPQHF.

This clone was seen a handful of times. The V and J genes are TRBV5-1 and TRBJ2-5; 11 bases map to TRBD2. The CDR3 consists of 16 residues. Germline CDR1 SGHRS, CDR2 YFSETQ. Trimming removed 1 base from V and 1 base from J; junction bases left unmatched: 3. The CDR3 region is CASSLYSGGAQETQYF. The DNA for the CDR3 is TGCGCCAGCAGCTTGTATAGCGGGGGGGCCCAAGAGACCCAGTACTTC.

The genes are TRBV5-4 and TRBJ1-2; D perhaps matches TRBD1 (6 bases). Germline loops: CDR1 SGHNT, CDR2 YYREEE (reference sequence). This CDR3 region has 12 residues. The V gene lost 2 bases and the J gene lost 6 bases, with 8 bases spanning the gap. CDR3 coding DNA: TGTGCCAGCAGCTTATACAGGGATGGCTACACCTTC. It specifies CASSLYRDGYTF.

The rearrangement joins TRBV7-2 to TRBJ2-3; D is possibly TRBD2 (5 bases). The CDR3 covers 15 residues. The germline V gene has CDR1 SGHTA and CDR2 FQGNSA. Trimming shortened V by 5 bases and J by 1 base, and 13 bases separated the two germline ends. Here the CDR3 reads CASSPPEGRTDTQYF. The CDR3, as DNA: TGTGCCAGCAGCCCGCCAGAGGGCCGCACAGATACGCAGTATTTT. Drawing the rest from reference TRBV7-2 and TRBJ2-3, the complete variable domain is GAGVSQSPSNKVTEKGKDVELRCDPISGHTALYWYRQSLGQGLEFLIYFQGNSAPDKSGLPSDRFSAERTGGSVSTLTIQRTQQEDSAVYLCASSPPEGRTDTQYFGPGTRLTVL.

The genes are TRBV4-2 and TRBJ2-7; D might be TRBD1 (6 bases). Trimming shortened V by 0 bases and J by 2 bases, and 14 bases separated the two germline ends. The CDR3 sequence is 16 residues long. Germline V gene lookup returns CDR1 LGHNA and CDR2 YNFKEQ. CDR3 loop: CASSQEEGGAAYEQYF. The CDR3 DNA reads TGTGCCAGCAGCCAAGAAGAAGGGGGAGCTGCCTACGAGCAGTACTTC.

This sequence joins TRBV4-3 and TRBJ2-7, with 7 bases that match TRBD1. CDR1 and CDR2 from the germline V gene are LGHNA and YSLEER. V shed 0 bases and J 0 bases; nucleotides not matched to a gene: 2. This CDR3 spans 15 amino acids. In DNA, the CDR3 is TGCGCCAGCAGCCAAGACAGGGGGAGCTCCTACGAGCAGTACTTC. Encoded protein: CASSQDRGSSYEQYF.

This clone came up a few times. This chain links TRBV12-5 with TRBJ2-7, with a tentative D call TRBD1 (7 bases). This CDR3 is 14 amino acids long. Trimming pared 6 bases from V and 3 bases from J, leaving 15 bases between. Germline values: CDR1 LGHNT, CDR2 FRNRAP. The CDR3 DNA follows: TGTGCTAGTGGCTCTGGGGGGACAGACTACGAGCAGTACTTC. The encoded protein is CASGSGGTDYEQYF.

This chain links TRBV7-9 with TRBJ1-1, with D perhaps TRBD1 (5 bases). This CDR3 is 19 amino acids long. In germline, CDR1 is SEHNR, CDR2 FQNEAQ (reference sequence). V lost 5 bases to trimming and J lost 0 bases, with 25 bases between them. For the CDR3, the DNA is TGTGCCAGCAGCCCACCAACTATTAGACAGCGTTACATGAACACTGAAGCTTTCTTT. It specifies CASSPPTIRQRYMNTEAFF.

This clone turned up a few times. Other nucleotide sequences from this sample produce the same CDR3. The chain couples TRBV10-1 to TRBJ2-7; 8 nucleotides align to TRBD1. This CDR3 spans 15 amino acids. V shed 4 bases and J 2 bases; nucleotides not matched to a gene: 7. Germline CDR1 is WNHNN and CDR2 is SYGVQD (reference sequence). Here the CDR3 reads CASSVSGTGPYEQYF. DNA of the CDR3: TGCGCCAGCAGTGTATCCGGGACAGGCCCCTACGAGCAGTACTTC.

This chain uses TRBV7-2 with TRBJ1-4, with D hard to call. Germline lookup yields CDR1 SGHTA and CDR2 FQGNSA. CDR3 size: 14 residues. V was cut by 1 base and J by 4 bases, with 7 bases left in between. CDR3 sequence reads: CASSLVRFNEKLFF. The DNA of the CDR3 is TGTGCCAGCAGCTTAGTCCGTTTTAATGAAAAACTGTTTTTT.

The chain couples TRBV7-9 to TRBJ2-7; D is uncertain. This CDR3 has 12 amino acids. Germline V gene lookup returns CDR1 SEHNR and CDR2 FQNEAQ (reference sequence). V was shortened by 1 base and J by 5 bases, with 6 bases between the two germline ends. CDR3: CASSLGWDEQYV. The CDR3 DNA reads TGTGCCAGCAGCTTAGGTTGGGACGAGCAGTACGTC.

A word on this clone: Additional DNA sequences in this sample encode the identical CDR3. This chain connects TRBV27 to TRBJ1-2; D uncertain. Germline loops: CDR1 MNHEY, CDR2 SMNVEV (reference sequence). The CDR3 runs to 13 residues. V lost 0 bases to trimming and J lost 4 bases, with 6 bases between them. The CDR3 DNA sequence: TGTGCCAGCAGTTTATCGGGTTCCTATGGCTACACCTTC. This codes for CASSLSGSYGYTF.

This clone came up once. The V call is TRBV5-6, the J call TRBJ2-5; D is unresolved. This CDR3 contains 12 residues. CDR1 is SGHDT, CDR2 YYEEEE, per germline. Deletions cut 0 bases from V and 5 bases from J, with 5 bases between. The CDR3 coding sequence is TGTGCCAGCAGCTTGGGTCCCGAGACCCAGTACTTC. Its translation: CASSLGPETQYF.

J is TRBJ2-7 and V is TRBV6-5; no firm D call. The V gene lost 4 bases and the J gene lost 0 bases, with 10 bases spanning the gap. This CDR3 region has 14 residues. The germline CDR1 and CDR2 sequences are MNHEY and SVGAGI. Written as DNA, the CDR3 is TGTGCCAGCAGTTTAGCCTCATACTCCTACGAGCAGTACTTC. It encodes CASSLASYSYEQYF.